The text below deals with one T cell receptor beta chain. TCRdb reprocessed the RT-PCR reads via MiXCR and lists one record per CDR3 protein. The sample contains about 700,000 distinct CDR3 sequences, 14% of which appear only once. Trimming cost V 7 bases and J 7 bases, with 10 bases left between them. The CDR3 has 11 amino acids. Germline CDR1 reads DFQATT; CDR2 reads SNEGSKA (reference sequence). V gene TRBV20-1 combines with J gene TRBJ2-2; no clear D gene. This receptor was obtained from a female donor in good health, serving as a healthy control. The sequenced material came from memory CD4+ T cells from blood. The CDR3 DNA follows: TGCAGTGTAGGCGGCATCGGGGAGCTGTTTTTT. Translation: CSVGGIGELFF.